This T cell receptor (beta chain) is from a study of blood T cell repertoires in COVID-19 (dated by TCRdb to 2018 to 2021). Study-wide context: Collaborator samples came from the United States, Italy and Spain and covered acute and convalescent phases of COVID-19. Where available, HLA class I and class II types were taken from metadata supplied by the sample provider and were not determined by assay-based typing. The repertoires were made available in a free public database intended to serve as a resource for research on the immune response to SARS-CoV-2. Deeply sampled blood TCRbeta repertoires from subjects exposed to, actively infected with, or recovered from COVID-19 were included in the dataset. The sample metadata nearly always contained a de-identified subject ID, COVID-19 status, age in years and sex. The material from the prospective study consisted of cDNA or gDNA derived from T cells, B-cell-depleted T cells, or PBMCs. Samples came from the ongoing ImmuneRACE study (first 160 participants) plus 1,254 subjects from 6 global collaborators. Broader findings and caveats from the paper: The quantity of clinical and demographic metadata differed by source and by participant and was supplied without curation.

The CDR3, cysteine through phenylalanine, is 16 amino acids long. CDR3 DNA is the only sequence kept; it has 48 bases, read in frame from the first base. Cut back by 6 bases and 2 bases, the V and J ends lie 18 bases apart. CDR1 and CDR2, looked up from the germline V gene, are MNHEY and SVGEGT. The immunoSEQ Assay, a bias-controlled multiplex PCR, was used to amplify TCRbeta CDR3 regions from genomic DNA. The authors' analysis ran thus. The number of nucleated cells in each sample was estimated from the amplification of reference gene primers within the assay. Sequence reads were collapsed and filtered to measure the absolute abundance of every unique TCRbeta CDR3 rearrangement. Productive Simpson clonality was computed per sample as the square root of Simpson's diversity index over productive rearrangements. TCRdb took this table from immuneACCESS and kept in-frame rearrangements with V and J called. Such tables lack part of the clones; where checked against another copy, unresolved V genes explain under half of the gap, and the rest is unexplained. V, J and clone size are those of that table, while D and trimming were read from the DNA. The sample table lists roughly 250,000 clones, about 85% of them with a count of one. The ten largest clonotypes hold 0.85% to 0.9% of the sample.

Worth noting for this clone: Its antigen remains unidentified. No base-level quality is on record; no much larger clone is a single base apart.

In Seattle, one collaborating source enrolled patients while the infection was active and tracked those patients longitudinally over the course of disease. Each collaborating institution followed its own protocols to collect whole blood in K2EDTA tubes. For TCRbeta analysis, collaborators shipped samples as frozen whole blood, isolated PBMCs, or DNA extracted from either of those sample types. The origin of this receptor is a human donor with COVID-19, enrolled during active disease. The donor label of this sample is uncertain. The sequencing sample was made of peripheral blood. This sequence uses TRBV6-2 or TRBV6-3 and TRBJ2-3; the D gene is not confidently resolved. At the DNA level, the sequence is TGTGCCAGCAGCCCTCGCCCGCTCCCTAACACAGATACGCAGTATTTT. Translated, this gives CASSPRPLPNTDTQYF.